This paragraph covers one TCR beta chain sequence. The data belong to a study of chemoradiotherapy in HPV16-positive cancers. The germline CDR1 and CDR2 sequences are SEHNR and FQNEAQ (reference sequence). Deletions cut 1 base from V and 1 base from J, with 7 bases between. The CDR3 runs to 14 residues. Libraries were prepared by immunoSEQ multiplex PCR; TCRdb keeps only in-frame clonotypes and omits some of them. The profile shows 8,000 to 9,000 clones, approximately 79% of them singletons. V usage is TRBV7-9 and J usage is TRBJ1-1; possibly TRBD1 for D (5 bases). The sequence derives from a human donor with HPV-associated anogenital cancer. The sample here was taken from a patient who underwent chemoradiotherapy. This CDR3 is CASSLGGRNTEAFF. The DNA for the CDR3 is TGTGCCAGCAGCTTAGGGGGCAGGAACACTGAAGCTTTCTTT.